This TCR beta chain was captured in a study of T cell repertoires in cytomegalovirus infection. Study context: Recently identified HLA-C-restricted and well-studied HLA-B-restricted CMV epitopes were used. Points from the study as a whole: HLA-C-restricted, CMV-specific TCR beta clonotypes were dominant ex vivo.

Using its own MiXCR run on the reads, TCRdb lists one record per CDR3 protein. The sample holds approximately 990,000 distinct CDR3 sequences, approximately 31% seen once. The CDR3 contains 13 residues. Germline CDR1 reads SQVTM; CDR2 reads ANQGSEA. V was trimmed by 3 bases and J by 6 bases, leaving 15 bases between them. Comment on this clonotype: Its target is not known.

The specimen comprised cultured CD8+ T cells from PBMCs, sampled from culture after CMV antigen stimulation. The genes are TRBV29-1 and TRBJ2-7; possibly TRBD1 or TRBD2 for D (5 bases each). The origin of this receptor is a human donor in good health (CMV status not recorded). Some clones in this sample may be carry-over from other donors' samples. CDR3 nucleotide sequence: TGCAGCGTTGATGGGAACGGGGCGGGCGAGCAGTACTTC. Its protein is CSVDGNGAGEQYF.